This T cell receptor (beta chain) is from a study of blood T cell repertoires in COVID-19. Authors' methods: For nucleated cells, counts were estimated from reference gene primer amplification. Clones were sequenced by immunoSEQ multiplex PCR, and TCRdb holds only the in-frame ones, with some missing. V and J calls and clone size are those listed in that table; D and trimming were worked out from the DNA. The sample consists of under 300,000 clones, about 90% of them appearing once. The CDR3 has 13 amino acids. Trimming took 5 bases from V and 1 from J, leaving 8 bases between them. CDR1 and CDR2 from the germline V gene are MDHEN and SYDVKM. Enrolled through a virtual design, the participants were between roughly 18 and 100 years of age and came from 24 US areas.

The sequencing input was PBMCs or T cells enriched from blood (not recorded which). This TCR was recovered from a middle-aged woman who had been exposed to COVID-19. The J gene is TRBJ2-5, the V gene TRBV28; perhaps TRBD1 as D (6 bases). The CDR3 sequence: CASSVRGQETQYF. DNA of the CDR3: TGTGCCAGCAGTGTCAGGGGCCAAGAGACCCAGTACTTC. The full variable domain, completed using reference TRBV28 and TRBJ2-5, is DVKVTQSSRYLVKRTGEKVFLECVQDMDHENMFWYRQDPGLGLRLIYFSYDVKMKEKGDIPEGYSVSREKKERFSLILESASTNQTSMYLCASSVRGQETQYFGPGTRLLVL.